The 11 T cell receptor beta chains below were found in one sample sequenced in a study of T cell changes during pregnancy in multiple sclerosis. Here immunoSEQ multiplex PCR was the method, and the copy in TCRdb shows in-frame clones only, minus some. The data show approximately 30,000 clones, about 89% seen once. The material was CD4+ T cells from peripheral blood mononuclear cells, obtained in the first trimester of pregnancy. Receptor source: a female donor in good health, enrolled as a control in a pregnancy study.

This clone appeared a single time. The chain has TRBV18 and TRBJ2-5, with 11 bases lining up with TRBD2. The CDR3 contains 15 residues. Germline-derived CDR1 and CDR2 are KGHSH and LQKENI. V shed 4 bases, J shed 1 base, and the junction held 2 bases outside the gene matches. The CDR3 spells CASSRTSGSQETQYF. For the CDR3, the DNA is TGTGCCAGCTCACGGACTAGCGGGTCCCAAGAGACCCAGTACTTC.

In this sample, this clone turned up a few times. This chain uses TRBV27 with TRBJ2-7, with 8 bases that match TRBD2. The CDR3 length is 18 residues. CDR1 is MNHEY, CDR2 SMNVEV, per germline (reference sequence). The J segment lost 0 bases and the V segment lost 2 bases, leaving 12 bases of the junction unmatched. The CDR3 loop is CASSLPARTSRFSYEQYF. The CDR3 coding sequence is TGTGCCAGCAGTTTACCCGCCCGGACTAGCCGATTCTCCTACGAGCAGTACTTC.

The chain carries TRBV7-8 and TRBJ2-7; 11 positions match TRBD2. From germline, CDR1 is SGHVS and CDR2 FQNEAQ. V shed 1 base, J shed 2 bases, and the junction held 1 base outside the gene matches. The CDR3 sequence is 15 residues long. CDR3 loop: CASSLETSGTYEQYF. The CDR3 DNA follows: TGTGCCAGCAGCTTAGAGACTAGCGGGACCTACGAGCAGTACTTC.

The V and J genes are TRBV15 and TRBJ1-2, with 7 nucleotides matching TRBD1. Trimming cost V 4 bases and J 7 bases; bases outside gene matches: 9. This CDR3 has 14 residues. The germline gives CDR1 LNHNV, CDR2 YYDKDF (reference sequence). The CDR3 DNA follows: TGTGCCACCAGCACAGGGACAGACGGCTTTGGCTACACCTTC. Amino acids: CATSTGTDGFGYTF. Together with reference TRBV15 and TRBJ1-2, the CDR3 gives the full variable domain: DAMVIQNPRYQVTQFGKPVTLSCSQTLNHNVMYWYQQKSSQAPKLLFHYYDKDFNNEADTPDNFQSRRPNTSFCFLDIRSPGLGDTAMYLCATSTGTDGFGYTFGSGTRLTVV.

This clone is medium-sized. The chain recombines TRBV19 with TRBJ2-3; D may be TRBD2 (5 bases). V shed 4 bases and J shed 0 bases, with 20 bases lying between them. The length of the CDR3 is 18 residues. From germline, CDR1 is LNHDA and CDR2 SQIVND (reference sequence). The CDR3 DNA is TGTGCCAGTAGTACGAGACCAGGCACACTAGGGAGCACAGATACGCAGTATTTT. Its protein is CASSTRPGTLGSTDTQYF.

The rearrangement joins TRBV20-1 to TRBJ2-7; TRBD2 might be the D (5 bases). The germline V and J ends were trimmed by 6 bases and 10 bases, with 16 bases remaining between them. The length of the CDR3 is 11 residues. Germline V CDR1 and CDR2: DFQATT, SNEGSKA (reference sequence). For the CDR3, the DNA is TGCAGTGCCCCACTAGGAGAAAGACAGTACTTC. It codes for CSAPLGERQYF.

This rearrangement joins TRBV29-1 to TRBJ2-7; maybe TRBD2 (6 bases). Trimming left V 6 bases short and J 5 bases short, with 17 bases between. The CDR3 is made up of 13 amino acids. CDR1 SQVTM and CDR2 ANQGSEA come from the germline V gene. The CDR3 reads CSVETGGFNEQYF. DNA for the CDR3: TGCAGCGTCGAAACTGGGGGGTTTAACGAGCAGTACTTC.

The gene calls are TRBV7-9 and TRBJ2-3; D unresolved. V was cut by 2 bases and J by 0 bases, with 12 bases left in between. The CDR3 spans 16 residues. Germline assignment: CDR1 SEHNR and CDR2 FQNEAQ (reference sequence). CDR3 amino acids: CASSLSADYSTDTQYF. The CDR3, as DNA: TGTGCCAGCAGCTTATCCGCGGATTATAGCACAGATACGCAGTATTTT.

This clone came up a few times. V gene TRBV7-9 combines with J gene TRBJ2-7; D might be TRBD1 (6 bases). Germline CDR1 SEHNR, CDR2 FQNEAQ (reference sequence). V lost 8 bases to trimming and J lost 5 bases, with 16 bases between them. This CDR3 is built from 13 residues. The CDR3 region has the DNA TGTGCCAGCGGAGGCGGCAGGGGAAACGAGCAGTACTTC. It specifies CASGGGRGNEQYF.

J is TRBJ2-3 and V is TRBV5-8; no clear D gene. The CDR3 extends over 13 amino acids. V was pared by 5 bases and J by 0 bases, with 7 bases between. Germline V lookup: CDR1 SGHTS, CDR2 YDEGEE. CDR3: CASRGSSTDTQYF. DNA of the CDR3: TGTGCCAGCAGGGGCTCAAGCACAGATACGCAGTATTTT.

This CDR3 is CAWRSTGKLEETQYF. CDR3 sequence (DNA): TGTGCCTGGAGGTCCACGGGGAAGTTAGAAGAGACCCAGTACTTC. The V and J genes are TRBV30 and TRBJ2-5; weak D call: TRBD2 (5 bases). This CDR3 is 15 amino acids long. Per germline, CDR1 GTSNPN and CDR2 SVGIG (reference sequence). The V end lost 3 bases, the J end lost 3 bases, and 17 bases lay between the germline ends.